Listed below are T cell receptor beta chains from one sample, sequenced in a study of Tregs in tolerant kidney transplant recipients. Here immunoSEQ multiplex PCR was the method, and the copy in TCRdb shows in-frame clones only, minus some. The sample carries tens of thousands of clones, about 89% recorded once. The specimen comprised CD4+ T cells from blood, sampled before the transplant. Receptors originate from a human donor who received a combined kidney and bone marrow transplant. Each CDR3 is given with its conserved first and last residue. The D gene is left open where the match is weak. Part of the rows lack a size; the others show once, few, many or a class for expanded clones.

TRBV2,-,-,TRBJ1-5,CATRTAGAYQPQHF,TGTGCCACCCGGACAGCCGGGGCATATCAGCCCCAGCATTTT
TRBV29-1,-,-,TRBJ2-1,CSVEDPLVGNEQFF,TGCAGCGTTGAAGATCCCCTAGTGGGCAATGAGCAGTTCTTC
TRBV18,TRBD2,few,TRBJ2-7,CASSPQREGGEQYF,TGTGCCAGCTCACCACAGCGGGAGGGCGGTGAGCAGTACTTC
TRBV5-4,-,-,TRBJ1-1,CASSGGGLGLNTEAFF,TGTGCCAGCAGCGGGGGGGGTTTGGGGCTGAACACTGAAGCTTTCTTT
TRBV5-1,TRBD1,-,TRBJ1-2,CASSSTGRGGYTF,TGCGCCAGCAGCTCGACAGGGCGTGGGGGCTACACCTTC
TRBV9,-,-,TRBJ2-1,CASSVGTARYNEQFF,TGTGCCAGCAGCGTAGGAACAGCCCGATACAATGAGCAGTTCTTC
TRBV19,TRBD1,-,TRBJ2-7,CASSIGQESYEQYF,TGTGCCAGTAGCATCGGACAGGAGAGCTACGAGCAGTACTTC
TRBV10-1,-,-,TRBJ2-7,CASSQGQSYEQYF,TGCGCCAGCAGTCAGGGGCAGTCCTACGAGCAGTACTTC
TRBV6-5,TRBD2,-,TRBJ2-7,CASSRPGLAGYEQYF,TGTGCCAGCAGTAGACCGGGACTAGCGGGTTACGAGCAGTACTTC
TRBV5-6,-,few,TRBJ2-3,CASSLAGTPSTDTQYF,TGTGCCAGCAGCTTGGCCGGGACACCGAGCACAGATACGCAGTATTTT
TRBV5-4,-,-,TRBJ2-3,CASRSGLASTDTQYF,TGTGCCAGCAGATCGGGACTGGCTAGCACAGATACGCAGTATTTT
TRBV27,TRBD1,-,TRBJ1-4,CASSLRSLQGAEKLFF,TGTGCCAGCAGTTTACGGAGCTTACAGGGGGCTGAAAAACTGTTTTTT
TRBV10-2,TRBD2,-,TRBJ2-1,CASSGLGEGYNEQFF,TGCGCCAGCAGCGGTTTGGGGGAGGGGTACAATGAGCAGTTCTTC
TRBV4-1,-,few,TRBJ1-5,CASSQVILGRNQPQHF,TGCGCCAGCAGCCAAGTTATTCTGGGCCGAAATCAGCCCCAGCATTTT
TRBV7-2,-,-,TRBJ2-3,CASSYGQGFTDTQYF,TGTGCCAGCAGCTACGGCCAGGGATTCACAGATACGCAGTATTTT
TRBV28,-,-,TRBJ1-5,CASTPRGTGNQPQHF,TGTGCCAGCACCCCCCGAGGAACTGGCAATCAGCCCCAGCATTTT
TRBV6-5,TRBD1,-,TRBJ1-1,CASSYARQGTREAFF,TGTGCCAGCAGTTACGCTCGACAGGGTACCAGGGAAGCTTTCTTT
TRBV30,TRBD2,-,TRBJ2-2,CAWRRSGSHTGELFF,TGTGCCTGGAGAAGAAGCGGGAGCCACACCGGGGAGCTGTTTTTT
TRBV2,-,-,TRBJ1-3,CASSEESVRSSGNTIYF,TGTGCCAGCAGTGAAGAATCGGTACGGAGCTCTGGAAACACCATATATTTT
TRBV5-1,TRBD2,-,TRBJ2-2,CASSLGAAGGAGELFF,TGCGCCAGCAGCTTGGGGGCAGCGGGAGGCGCCGGGGAGCTGTTTTTT
TRBV7-9,-,once,TRBJ1-1,CASSFRKNTEAFF,TGTGCCAGCAGCTTCAGGAAGAACACTGAAGCTTTCTTT
TRBV15,-,few,TRBJ2-7,CATSRDGRQGDEQYF,TGTGCCACCAGCAGAGATGGAAGGCAGGGTGACGAGCAGTACTTC
TRBV6-5,-,-,TRBJ2-2,CASSRDWVPGELFF,TGTGCCAGCAGTCGGGATTGGGTCCCCGGGGAGCTGTTTTTT
TRBV5-1,TRBD1,-,TRBJ1-1,CASSTGGRNTEAFF,TGCGCCAGCAGTACAGGGGGCAGAAACACTGAAGCTTTCTTT
TRBV27,TRBD1,-,TRBJ2-2,CASSTQGAGNTGELFF,TGTGCCAGCAGTACACAGGGGGCAGGTAACACCGGGGAGCTGTTTTTT
TRBV6-5,TRBD2,-,TRBJ2-1,CASSPDSGRLEQFF,TGTGCCAGCAGTCCGGATTCCGGGAGGCTGGAGCAGTTCTTC
TRBV7-2,-,-,TRBJ2-7,CASSTTGYEQYF,TGTGCCAGCAGCACCACAGGGTACGAGCAGTACTTC
TRBV19,TRBD2,once,TRBJ2-6,CASKGLAIPGANVLTF,TGTGCCAGTAAGGGACTAGCGATCCCTGGGGCCAACGTCCTGACTTTC
TRBV28,-,once,TRBJ2-7,CASSLTGPYEQYF,TGTGCCAGCAGTTTAACAGGGCCCTACGAGCAGTACTTC
TRBV28,TRBD1,-,TRBJ1-1,CASSVPDRWETEAFF,TGTGCCAGCAGTGTCCCGGACAGGTGGGAAACTGAAGCTTTCTTT
TRBV6-1,TRBD2,-,TRBJ2-7,CASSISTSGTYEQYF,TGTGCCAGCAGTATATCGACTAGCGGTACCTACGAGCAGTACTTC
TRBV4-1,-,few,TRBJ2-7,CASSQVGSSYEQYF,TGCGCCAGCAGCCAAGTCGGGAGCTCCTACGAGCAGTACTTC
TRBV11-2,TRBD2,-,TRBJ2-7,CASSSPLAGGSYEQYF,TGTGCCAGCAGCTCCCCGCTAGCGGGAGGATCCTACGAGCAGTACTTC
TRBV6-1,TRBD1,-,TRBJ1-2,CASSEKEGARNLFGYTF,TGTGCCAGCAGTGAAAAGGAGGGGGCAAGGAATCTTTTCGGCTACACCTTC
TRBV19,-,-,TRBJ2-1,CASSKGSGIYNEQFF,TGTGCCAGTAGTAAAGGGTCGGGGATTTACAATGAGCAGTTCTTC
TRBV6-1,-,-,TRBJ2-3,CASSEARDTQYF,TGTGCCAGCAGTGAAGCCCGAGATACGCAGTATTTT
TRBV19,-,-,TRBJ1-2,CASSNPGGPGYYGYTF,TGTGCCAGTAGTAACCCGGGAGGACCGGGGTACTATGGCTACACCTTC
TRBV4-2,-,-,TRBJ1-1,CASSQDPFDWNTEAFF,TGTGCCAGCAGCCAAGATCCCTTCGACTGGAACACTGAAGCTTTCTTT
TRBV25-1,-,-,TRBJ2-4,CASSEVGVNGIQYF,TGTGCCAGCAGTGAAGTGGGAGTGAACGGCATTCAGTACTTC
TRBV28,TRBD1,-,TRBJ2-2,CAINQGASRAGELFF,TGTGCCATCAACCAGGGGGCCTCTCGGGCCGGGGAGCTGTTTTTT
TRBV7-2,-,-,TRBJ2-3,CASSRSFSDTQYF,TGTGCCAGCAGCCGGAGTTTCTCAGATACGCAGTATTTT
TRBV5-1,TRBD2,once,TRBJ2-5,CASGTSGRSMAETQYF,TGCGCCAGCGGAACTAGCGGGAGAAGCATGGCGGAGACCCAGTACTTC
TRBV6-1,-,-,TRBJ2-5,CASQRETQYF,TGTGCCAGCCAACGGGAGACCCAGTACTTC
TRBV6-5,TRBD1,-,TRBJ2-7,CASSPTGSSYEQYF,TGTGCCAGCTCCCCGACAGGGAGCTCCTACGAGCAGTACTTC